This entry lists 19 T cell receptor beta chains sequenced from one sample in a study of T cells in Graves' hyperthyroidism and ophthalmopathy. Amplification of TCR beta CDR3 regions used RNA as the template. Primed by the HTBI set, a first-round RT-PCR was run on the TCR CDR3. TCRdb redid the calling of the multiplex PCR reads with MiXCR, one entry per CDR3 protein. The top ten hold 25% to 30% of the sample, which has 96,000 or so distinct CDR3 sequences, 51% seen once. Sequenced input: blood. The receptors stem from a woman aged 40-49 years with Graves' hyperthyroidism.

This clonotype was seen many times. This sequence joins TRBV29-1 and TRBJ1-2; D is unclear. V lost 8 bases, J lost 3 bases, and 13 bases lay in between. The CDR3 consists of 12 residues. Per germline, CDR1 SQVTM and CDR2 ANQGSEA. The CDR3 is CSFIGQHYGYTF. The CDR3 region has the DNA TGCAGCTTCATCGGGCAGCACTATGGCTACACCTTC.

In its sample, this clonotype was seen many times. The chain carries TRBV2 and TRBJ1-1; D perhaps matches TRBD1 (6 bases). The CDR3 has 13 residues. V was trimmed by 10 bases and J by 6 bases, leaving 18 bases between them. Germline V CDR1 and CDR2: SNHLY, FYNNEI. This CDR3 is CAIPVGGKAEAFF. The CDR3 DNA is TGTGCCATTCCTGTGGGGGGCAAGGCTGAAGCTTTCTTT.

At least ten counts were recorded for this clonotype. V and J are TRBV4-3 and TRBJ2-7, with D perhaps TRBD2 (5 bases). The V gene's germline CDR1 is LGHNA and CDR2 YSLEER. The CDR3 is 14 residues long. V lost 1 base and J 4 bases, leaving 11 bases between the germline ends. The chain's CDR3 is CASSQAPRGYEQYF. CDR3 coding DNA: TGCGCCAGCAGCCAAGCACCTCGAGGGTACGAGCAGTACTTC.

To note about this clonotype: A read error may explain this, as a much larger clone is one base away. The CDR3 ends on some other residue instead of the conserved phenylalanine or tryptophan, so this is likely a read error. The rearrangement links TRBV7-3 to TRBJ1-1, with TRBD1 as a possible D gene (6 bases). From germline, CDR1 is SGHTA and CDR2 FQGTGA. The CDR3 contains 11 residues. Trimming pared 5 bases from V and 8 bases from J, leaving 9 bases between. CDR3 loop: CASSGGTEAFL. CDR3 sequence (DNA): TGTGCCAGCAGCGGAGGGACAGAAGCTTTCCTT.

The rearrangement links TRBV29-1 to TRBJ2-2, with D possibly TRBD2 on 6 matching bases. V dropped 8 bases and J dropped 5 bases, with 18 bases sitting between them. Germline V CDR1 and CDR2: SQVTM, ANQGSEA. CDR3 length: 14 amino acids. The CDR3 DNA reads TGCAGCTTGGATGCGACTAGGAGGACCGGGGAGCTGTTTTTT. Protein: CSLDATRRTGELFF.

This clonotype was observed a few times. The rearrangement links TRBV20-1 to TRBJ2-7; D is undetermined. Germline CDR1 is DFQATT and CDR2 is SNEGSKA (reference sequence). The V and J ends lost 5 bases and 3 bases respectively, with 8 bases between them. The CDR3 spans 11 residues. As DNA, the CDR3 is TGCAGTGCTTCCGACCTCTACGAGCAGTACTTC. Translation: CSASDLYEQYF.

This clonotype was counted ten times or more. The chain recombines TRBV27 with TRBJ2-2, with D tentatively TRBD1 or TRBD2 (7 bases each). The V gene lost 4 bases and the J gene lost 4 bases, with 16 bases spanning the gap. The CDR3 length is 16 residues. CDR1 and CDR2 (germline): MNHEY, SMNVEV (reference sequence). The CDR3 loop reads CASSYIIRGGTGELFF. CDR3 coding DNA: TGTGCCAGCAGTTACATAATCAGGGGGGGCACCGGGGAGCTGTTTTTT.

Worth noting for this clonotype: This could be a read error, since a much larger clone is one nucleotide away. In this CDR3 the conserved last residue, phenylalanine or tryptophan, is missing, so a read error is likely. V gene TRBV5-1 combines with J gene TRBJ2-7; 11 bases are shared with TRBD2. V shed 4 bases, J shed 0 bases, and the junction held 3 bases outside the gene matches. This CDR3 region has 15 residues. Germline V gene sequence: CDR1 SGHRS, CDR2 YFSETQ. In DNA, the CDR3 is TGCGCCAGCAGCATTACTAGCGGGAGCTCCTACGAGCAGTACCTC. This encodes CASSITSGSSYEQYL.

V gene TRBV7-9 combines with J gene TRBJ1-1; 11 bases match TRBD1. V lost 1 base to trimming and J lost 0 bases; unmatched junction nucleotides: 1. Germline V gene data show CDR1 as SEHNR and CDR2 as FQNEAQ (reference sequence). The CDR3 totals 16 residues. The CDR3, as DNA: TGTGCCAGCAGCTTAGGGGACAGGGGGTTGAACACTGAAGCTTTCTTT. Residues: CASSLGDRGLNTEAFF.

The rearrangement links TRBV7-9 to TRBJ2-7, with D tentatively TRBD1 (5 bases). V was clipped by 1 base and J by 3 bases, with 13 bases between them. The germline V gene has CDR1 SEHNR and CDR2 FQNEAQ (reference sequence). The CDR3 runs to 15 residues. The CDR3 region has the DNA TGTGCCAGCAGCTTAGTCTCCAGGGATGGCTACGAGCAGTACTTC. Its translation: CASSLVSRDGYEQYF.

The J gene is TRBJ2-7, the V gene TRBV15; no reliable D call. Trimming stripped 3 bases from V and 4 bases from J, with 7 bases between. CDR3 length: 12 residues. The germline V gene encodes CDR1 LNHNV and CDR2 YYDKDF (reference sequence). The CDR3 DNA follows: TGTGCCACCAGCAGCCCCGGGTACGAGCAGTACTTC. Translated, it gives CATSSPGYEQYF.

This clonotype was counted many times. CDR3 nucleotide sequence: TGTGCCAGCAGCTCCGCCCACGGGGAGCTGTTTTTT. Translation: CASSSAHGELFF. The chain combines TRBV7-3 with TRBJ2-2; no clear D. The V end was cut by 4 bases, the J end by 7 bases, with 7 bases between. Germline V CDR1 and CDR2: SGHTA, FQGTGA. The CDR3 consists of 12 residues.

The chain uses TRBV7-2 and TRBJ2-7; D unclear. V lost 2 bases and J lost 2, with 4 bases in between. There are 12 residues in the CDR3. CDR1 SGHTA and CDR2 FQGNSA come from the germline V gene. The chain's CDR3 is CASSLTAYEQYF. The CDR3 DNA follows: TGTGCCAGCAGCTTAACCGCCTACGAGCAGTACTTC.

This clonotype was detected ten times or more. CDR3 sequence: CASSVEDSNYGYTF. CDR3 in DNA: TGTGCCAGCAGCGTAGAGGACAGTAACTATGGCTACACCTTC. The chain has TRBV9 and TRBJ1-2; possible D gene TRBD1, 6 bases. Looked up from germline, CDR1 is SGDLS and CDR2 is YYNGEE. V was trimmed by 0 bases and J by 1 base, leaving 7 bases between them. CDR3 length: 14 amino acids.

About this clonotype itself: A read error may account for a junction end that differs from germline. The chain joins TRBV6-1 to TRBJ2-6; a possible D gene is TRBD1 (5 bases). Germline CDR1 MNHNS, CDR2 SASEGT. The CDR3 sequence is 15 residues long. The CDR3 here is CASTKGLSRAYVLTF. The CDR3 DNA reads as TGTGCCAGCACCAAGGGGCTCTCTAGGGCCTACGTCCTGACTTTC.

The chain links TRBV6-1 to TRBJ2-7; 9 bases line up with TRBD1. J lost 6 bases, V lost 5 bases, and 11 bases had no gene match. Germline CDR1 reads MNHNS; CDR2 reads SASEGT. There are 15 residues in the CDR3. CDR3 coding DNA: TGTGCCAGCAGTCCTATGGGACAGGGTTGGAGCGAGCAGTACTTC. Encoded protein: CASSPMGQGWSEQYF.

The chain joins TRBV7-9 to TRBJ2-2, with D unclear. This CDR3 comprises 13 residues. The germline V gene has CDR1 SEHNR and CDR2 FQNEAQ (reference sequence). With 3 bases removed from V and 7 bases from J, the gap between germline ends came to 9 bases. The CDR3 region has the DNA TGTGCCAGCAGCTTCATCGGGCACGGGGAGCTGTTTTTT. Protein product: CASSFIGHGELFF.

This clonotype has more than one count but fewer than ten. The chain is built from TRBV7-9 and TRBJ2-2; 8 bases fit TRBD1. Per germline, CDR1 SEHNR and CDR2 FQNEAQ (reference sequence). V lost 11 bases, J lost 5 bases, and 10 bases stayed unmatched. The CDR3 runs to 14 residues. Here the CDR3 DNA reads TGTGCCTGGCTGGCCAGGGGGCGAACCGGGGAGCTGTTTTTT. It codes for CAWLARGRTGELFF.

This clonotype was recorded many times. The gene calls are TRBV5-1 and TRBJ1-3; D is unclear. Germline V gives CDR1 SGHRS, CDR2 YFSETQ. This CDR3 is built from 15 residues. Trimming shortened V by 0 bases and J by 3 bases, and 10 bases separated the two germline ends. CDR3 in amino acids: CASSLDPGGGNTIYF. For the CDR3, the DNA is TGCGCCAGCAGCTTGGATCCGGGTGGTGGAAACACCATATATTTT.